This TCR beta chain was documented in a study of blood T cell repertoires in COVID-19. The CDR3 covers 14 residues. Trimming stripped 2 bases from V and 5 bases from J, with 9 bases between. Germline V gene lookup returns CDR1 MNHEY and CDR2 SVGAGI. The study drew participants aged about 18 to 89 years from fewer than 30 US areas. Data came from immunoSEQ multiplex PCR; TCRdb stores just in-frame clones and leaves some out. The table lists some 200,000 clones, roughly 80% of them singletons. The chain uses TRBV6-5 and TRBJ2-2; D not resolved. The specimen was PBMCs or T cells enriched from blood (not recorded which). This TCR came from a man in his forties who had recovered from COVID-19. CDR3 sequence (DNA): TGTGCCAGCAGTTACAGGCGGAATACCGGGGAGCTGTTTTTT. This codes for CASSYRRNTGELFF.